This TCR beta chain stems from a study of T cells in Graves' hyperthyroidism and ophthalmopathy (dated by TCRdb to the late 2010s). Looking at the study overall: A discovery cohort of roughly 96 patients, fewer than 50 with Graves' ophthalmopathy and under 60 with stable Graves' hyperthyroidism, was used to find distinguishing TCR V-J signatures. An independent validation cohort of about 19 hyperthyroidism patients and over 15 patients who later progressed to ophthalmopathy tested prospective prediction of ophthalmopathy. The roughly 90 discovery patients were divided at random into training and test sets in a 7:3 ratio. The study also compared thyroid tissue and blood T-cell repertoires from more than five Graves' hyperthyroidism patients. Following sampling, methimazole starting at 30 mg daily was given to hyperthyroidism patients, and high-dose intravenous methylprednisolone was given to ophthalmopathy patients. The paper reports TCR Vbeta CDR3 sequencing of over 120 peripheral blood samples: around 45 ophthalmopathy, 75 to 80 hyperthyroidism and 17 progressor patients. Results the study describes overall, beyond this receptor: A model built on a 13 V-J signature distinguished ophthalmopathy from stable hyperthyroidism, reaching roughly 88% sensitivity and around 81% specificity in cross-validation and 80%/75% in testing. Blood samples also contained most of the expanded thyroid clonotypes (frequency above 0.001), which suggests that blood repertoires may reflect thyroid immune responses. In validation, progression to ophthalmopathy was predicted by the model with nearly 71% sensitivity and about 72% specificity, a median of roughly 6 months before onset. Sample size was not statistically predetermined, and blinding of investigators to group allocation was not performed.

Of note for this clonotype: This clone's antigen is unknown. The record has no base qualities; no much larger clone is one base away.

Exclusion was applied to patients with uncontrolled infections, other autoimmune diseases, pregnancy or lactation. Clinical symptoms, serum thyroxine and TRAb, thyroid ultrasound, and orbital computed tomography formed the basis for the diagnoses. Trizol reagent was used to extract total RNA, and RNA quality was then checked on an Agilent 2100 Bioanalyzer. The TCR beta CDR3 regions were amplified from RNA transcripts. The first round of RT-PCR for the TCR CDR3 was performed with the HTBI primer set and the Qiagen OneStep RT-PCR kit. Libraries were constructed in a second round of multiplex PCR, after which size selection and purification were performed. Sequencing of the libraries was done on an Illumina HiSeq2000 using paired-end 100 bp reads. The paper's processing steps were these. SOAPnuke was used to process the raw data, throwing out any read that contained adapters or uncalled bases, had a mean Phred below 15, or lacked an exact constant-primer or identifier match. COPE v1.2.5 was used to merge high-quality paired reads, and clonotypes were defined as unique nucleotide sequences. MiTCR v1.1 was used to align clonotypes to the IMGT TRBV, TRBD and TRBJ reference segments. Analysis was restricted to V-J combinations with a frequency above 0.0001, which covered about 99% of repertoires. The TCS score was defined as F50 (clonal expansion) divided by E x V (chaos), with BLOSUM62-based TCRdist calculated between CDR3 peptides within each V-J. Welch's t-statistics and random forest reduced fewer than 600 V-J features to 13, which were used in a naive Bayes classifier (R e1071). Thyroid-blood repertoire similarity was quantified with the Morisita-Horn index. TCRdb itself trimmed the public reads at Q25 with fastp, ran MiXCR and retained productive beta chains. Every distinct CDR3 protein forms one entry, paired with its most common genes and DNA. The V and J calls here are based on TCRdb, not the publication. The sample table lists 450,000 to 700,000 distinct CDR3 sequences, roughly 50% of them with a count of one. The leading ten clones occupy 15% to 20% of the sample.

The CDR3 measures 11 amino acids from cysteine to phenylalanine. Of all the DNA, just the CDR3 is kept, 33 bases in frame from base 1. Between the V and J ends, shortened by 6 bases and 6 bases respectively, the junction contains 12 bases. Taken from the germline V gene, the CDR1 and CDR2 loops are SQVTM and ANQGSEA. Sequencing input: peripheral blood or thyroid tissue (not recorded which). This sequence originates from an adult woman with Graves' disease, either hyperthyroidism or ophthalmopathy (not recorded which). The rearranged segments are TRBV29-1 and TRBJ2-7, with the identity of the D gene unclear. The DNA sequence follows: TGCAGCGTCGCTCCAGGTGCCGAGCAGTACTTC. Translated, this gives CSVAPGAEQYF.